One sample yielded the 16 T cell receptor beta chains listed below, sequenced in a study of blood T cell repertoires in COVID-19. Clones were sequenced by immunoSEQ multiplex PCR, and TCRdb holds only the in-frame ones, with some missing. The table includes approximately 260,000 clones, 75% to 90% detected once. The sample was PBMCs or T cells enriched from blood (not recorded which). These receptors all come from a woman aged 35 to 49 with acute COVID-19.

V gene TRBV12-5 combines with J gene TRBJ1-1; possible D gene TRBD1, 5 bases. The CDR3 is 16 amino acids. Trimming stripped 4 bases from V and 1 base from J, with 16 bases between. Per germline, CDR1 LGHNT and CDR2 FRNRAP. CDR3 bases: TGTGCTAGTGGTTCCCAAGGGGCAGGTGAGAACACTGAAGCTTTCTTT. This sequence encodes CASGSQGAGENTEAFF.

The CDR3 protein is CASSLSQSEQFF. CDR3 in DNA: TGTGCCAGCAGTTTATCGCAGTCTGAGCAGTTCTTC. The rearrangement uses TRBV27 and TRBJ2-1; D gene ambiguous. The germline V gene encodes CDR1 MNHEY and CDR2 SMNVEV (reference sequence). V dropped 0 bases and J dropped 9 bases, with 6 bases sitting between them. The CDR3 has 12 residues.

The chain joins TRBV7-5 to TRBJ2-3; TRBD2 was called by the table and not checked on the DNA. TRBV7-5 constitutes a pseudogene. The CDR3 covers 14 residues. The CDR3 reads CVRSRDYSTDTQYF. CDR3 sequence (DNA): TGTGTCAGAAGCCGGGACTACAGCACAGATACGCAGTATTTT.

The J gene is TRBJ2-2, the V gene TRBV6-5; D perhaps matches TRBD2 (5 bases). The CDR3 has 13 amino acids. V dropped 5 bases and J dropped 1 base, with 5 bases sitting between them. The germline CDR1 and CDR2 sequences are MNHEY and SVGAGI. The CDR3 nucleotides read TGTGCCAGCAGTAGCGGGAACACCGGGGAGCTGTTTTTT. It encodes CASSSGNTGELFF.

The J gene is TRBJ1-1, the V gene TRBV5-8, with D hard to call. Germline CDR1 is SGHTS and CDR2 is YDEGEE. V lost 2 bases, J lost 4 bases, and 15 bases lay in between. The CDR3 consists of 15 residues. For the CDR3, the DNA is TGTGCCAGCAGCTTCCCGACATATTCGTCCACTGAAGCTTTCTTT. This sequence encodes CASSFPTYSSTEAFF. The full variable domain, completed using reference TRBV5-8 and TRBJ1-1, is EAGVTQSPTHLIKTRGQQATLRCSPISGHTSVYWYQQALGLGLQFLLWYDEGEERNRGNFPPRFSGRQFPNYSSELNVNALELEDSALYLCASSFPTYSSTEAFFGQGTRLTVV.

The table lists this clone with a count of one. This rearrangement joins TRBV5-6 to TRBJ2-1; 9 bases map to TRBD2. Losses at the gene ends were 6 bases for V and 14 bases for J; bases not matched to a gene: 21. Per germline, CDR1 SGHDT and CDR2 YYEEEE. The CDR3 is 16 residues long. The CDR3 DNA follows: TGTGCCAGCACCCTTTGGGGCGGGAGGGCCGGTCCCGTTAAGTTCTTC. Amino acid sequence: CASTLWGGRAGPVKFF.

The chain recombines TRBV5-1 with TRBJ1-2, with 7 positions matching TRBD1. Per the germline V gene, CDR1 is SGHRS and CDR2 is YFSETQ. The J segment lost 2 bases and the V segment lost 6 bases, leaving 10 bases of the junction unmatched. The CDR3 is 15 residues long. The DNA for the CDR3 is TGCGCCAGCACGTTCGGGGCAGGGGGAAACTATGGCTACACCTTC. Protein: CASTFGAGGNYGYTF.

The rearrangement links TRBV19 to TRBJ2-2; 13 positions match TRBD2. Germline assignment: CDR1 LNHDA and CDR2 SQIVND (reference sequence). The V gene end was trimmed by 7 bases and the J gene end by 8 bases; junction bases not matched to a gene: 4. This CDR3 spans 14 amino acids. The CDR3, as DNA: TGTGCCAGTAACGGACTAGCGGGAGCTGGGGAGCTGTTTTTT. Translation: CASNGLAGAGELFF. The variable domain in full, completed from reference TRBV19 and TRBJ2-2, reads DGGITQSPKYLFRKEGQNVTLSCEQNLNHDAMYWYRQDPGQGLRLIYYSQIVNDFQKGDIAEGYSVSREKKESFPLTVTSAQKNPTAFYLCASNGLAGAGELFFGEGSRLTVL.

This chain links TRBV19 with TRBJ1-5; 9 nucleotides align to TRBD1. Germline V gene data show CDR1 as LNHDA and CDR2 as SQIVND (reference sequence). V was clipped by 4 bases and J by 6 bases; unmatched bases: 7. The CDR3 covers 15 residues. CDR3: CASSKGQGHLQPQHF. The CDR3 nucleotides are TGTGCCAGTAGTAAGGGACAGGGTCACCTTCAGCCCCAGCATTTT.

The chain links TRBV30 to TRBJ2-1; D gene unclear. The ends were cut back, 5 bases at V and 5 bases at J, with 19 bases in the middle. Per the germline V gene, CDR1 is GTSNPN and CDR2 is SVGIG (reference sequence). The CDR3 has 15 amino acids. The CDR3 DNA reads TGTGCCTGGTTTAATCTAGAGAAGGCTAACAATGAGCAGTTCTTC. This encodes CAWFNLEKANNEQFF. Filled out from reference TRBV30 and TRBJ2-1, the complete variable domain reads SQTIHQWPATLVQPVGSPLSLECTVEGTSNPNLYWYRQAAGRGLQLLFYSVGIGQISSEVPQNLSASRPQDRQFILSSKKLLLSDSGFYLCAWFNLEKANNEQFFGPGTRLTVL.

The rearrangement joins TRBV10-3 to TRBJ2-6, with 7 bases aligning to TRBD1. CDR1 and CDR2 (germline): ENHRY, SYGVKD. Trimming removed 1 base from V and 0 bases from J; junction bases left unmatched: 3. This CDR3 has 17 residues. CDR3 residues: CAISEWTGGSGANVLTF. CDR3 DNA: TGTGCCATCAGTGAGTGGACAGGCGGCTCTGGGGCCAACGTCCTGACTTTC.

The chain uses TRBV11-2 and TRBJ2-2; D remains unclear. The CDR3 length is 15 residues. V was cut by 4 bases and J by 2 bases, with 11 bases left in between. CDR1 is SGHAT and CDR2 is FQNNGV in the germline V gene. CDR3 sequence: CASSWARKNTGELFF. The CDR3 coding sequence is TGTGCCAGCAGCTGGGCCAGAAAAAACACCGGGGAGCTGTTTTTT.

Note on this clone: Additional DNA sequences in this sample encode the identical CDR3. This chain joins TRBV18 and TRBJ2-7, with 9 bases matching TRBD2. V trimming: 3 bases; J trimming: 0 bases; junction bases outside the gene matches: 3. The germline CDR1 and CDR2 sequences are KGHSH and LQKENI. The CDR3 covers 15 residues. In nucleotides, the CDR3 is TGTGCCAGCTCACCCCCTAGCGGGACCTCCTACGAGCAGTACTTC. The encoded protein is CASSPPSGTSYEQYF. The full variable domain, rest sourced from reference TRBV18 and TRBJ2-7, is NAGVMQNPRHLVRRRGQEARLRCSPMKGHSHVYWYRQLPEEGLKFMVYLQKENIIDESGMPKERFSAEFPKEGPSILRIQQVVRGDSAAYFCASSPPSGTSYEQYFGPGTRLTVT.

In this sample, this clone turned up a few times. In nucleotides, the CDR3 is TGTGCCAGTAGGTTCGTCTTAAGCGGGAGAGGGGCCGGGGAGCTGTTTTTT. Protein: CASRFVLSGRGAGELFF. V gene TRBV19 combines with J gene TRBJ2-2; 8 bases agree with TRBD2. CDR3 length: 17 residues. Germline loops: CDR1 LNHDA, CDR2 SQIVND (reference sequence). J gave up 6 bases and V 6 bases, and 15 bases lay outside the gene matches. Based on the CDR3 plus reference TRBV19 and TRBJ2-2, the full variable domain is DGGITQSPKYLFRKEGQNVTLSCEQNLNHDAMYWYRQDPGQGLRLIYYSQIVNDFQKGDIAEGYSVSREKKESFPLTVTSAQKNPTAFYLCASRFVLSGRGAGELFFGEGSRLTVL.

The rearrangement links TRBV24-1 to TRBJ2-5; possibly TRBD2 for D (6 bases). Per germline, CDR1 KGHDR and CDR2 SFDVKD. V lost 7 bases, J lost 1 base, and 15 bases lay in between. The CDR3 is 15 amino acids. The CDR3 sequence: CATRKVADLQETQYF. DNA for the CDR3: TGTGCCACCAGGAAAGTAGCGGATCTCCAAGAGACCCAGTACTTC.

The J gene is TRBJ2-2, the V gene TRBV7-3; 8 bases are shared with TRBD2. The CDR3 is 15 amino acids. V lost 6 bases to trimming and J lost 2 bases; unmatched junction nucleotides: 5. Germline CDR1 reads SGHTA; CDR2 reads FQGTGA. This chain's CDR3 is CASSLAGRNTGELFF. CDR3 DNA sequence: TGTGCCAGCAGTTTAGCGGGACGAAACACCGGGGAGCTGTTTTTT.